What follows describes a single TCR beta chain. This clonotype was observed at least ten times. The sample holds no much larger clone one base away, and base qualities are not on file. The CDR3 numbers 16 residues from cysteine through phenylalanine. This entry keeps only the CDR3 DNA: 48 bases, framed from base 1. V loses 5 bases, J loses 1 base, and the germline ends lie 15 bases apart. The sample is drawn from a study of T cells after yellow fever vaccination (dated by TCRdb to about 2019). Some background on the complete study: The SMART-Seq v4 Ultra Low Input RNA kit was used to prepare libraries from fractions with low cell numbers. To track T-cell clones before and after primary and booster YFV17D yellow fever vaccination, bulk TCR alpha and beta repertoires were sequenced longitudinally. The cohort comprised two healthy male donors, one aged 18 to 29 and one aged 30 to 39 years. Blood was drawn at multiple timepoints before and after primary and secondary immunization, with bulk PBMC replicates and cell subsets isolated. General findings and caveats noted by the study authors: Because abundant contaminating clonotypes from the bulk population could be contained in FACS-sorted repertoires, computational filtering was required. A small fraction of clonotypes appeared in both the CD4 and CD8 compartments, likely as a result of convergent recombination. Compared with the primary T-cell response, the secondary T-cell response was weaker but faster, peaking on day 5 rather than day 15. Most clones expanded after primary vaccination (approximately 95% of CD4 and roughly 88% of CD8) were re-detected after the booster, suggesting that broad memory maintenance occurred. Because the study included only a couple of donors, the extent to which the findings can be generalized is limited.

TCR cDNA was synthesized by 5'RACE template switching, through which a universal primer site and unique molecular identifiers were introduced. cDNA synthesis was primed from both the TCR alpha and TCR beta constant segments. Library amplification used two PCR steps, and the second PCR step added sample barcodes and sequencing adapters. Sequencing of the libraries was done on either Illumina HiSeq 2500 (2x100 bp) or NovaSeq (2x150 bp). On the authors' methods: MIGEC handled demultiplexing of reads and collapsing into UMI consensus sequences, while MiXCR performed V(D)J alignment. Vaccine-responding clonotypes were defined with edgeR using replicate PBMC samples, requiring FDR below 0.01 and a log2 fold change above 5 up to day 15. Each bulk clonotype was labeled CD4 or CD8 based on which sequenced repertoire, CD4 or CD8, contained the clonotype at higher abundance. Clonotypes enriched at least 10-fold in dextramer-positive over dextramer-negative fractions were defined as NS4B-specific, and CD4-biased clonotypes were excluded. The public reads were reprocessed in TCRdb via fastp at Q25 and MiXCR, keeping in-frame beta chains. Here each entry gathers all rows of one CDR3 protein and keeps the most common genes and DNA. TCRdb, not the authors, supplied the V and J calls. The sample table holds 40,000 or so distinct CDR3 sequences, of which under 8% were seen once. The biggest ten clones account for about 15% of the sample.

This sample's treatment or condition label indicates: live attenuated yellow fever vaccine strain. PBMCs were isolated from peripheral blood using a standard Ficoll-Paque protocol. Epitope-specific CD8 T cells were sorted with a dextramer loaded with the yellow fever NS4B epitope peptide, together with anti-CD3 and anti-CD8 staining. TriZol was used to extract RNA from bulk PBMCs, from CD4 and CD8 fractions, and from dextramer-positive and dextramer-negative fractions. The sample here was CD8+ T cells not binding an NS4B(214-222) dextramer, sorted from PBMCs, taken 45 days after the yellow fever booster vaccination. This specimen's cell subset or site label, per the study, means: NS4B epitope dextramer-negative CD8 T cells. The chain employs TRBV12-3 or TRBV12-4 and TRBJ2-1; a weak D assignment points to TRBD1 (5 bases agree). This TCR came from a man under 40 who received the YFV17D yellow fever vaccine. The DNA sequence is TGTGCCAGCAGTCTCGCGACAGTTGGGTCCTACAATGAGCAGTTCTTC. Its product reads: CASSLATVGSYNEQFF.